The rows below give T cell receptor beta chains drawn from one sample of a study of sequential checkpoint blockade in melanoma. Using immunoSEQ multiplex PCR, the repertoire was profiled, and TCRdb retains in-frame clones only, with some absent. The data hold more than 9,500 clones, with roughly 81% observed a single time. This sample comprised CD8+ T cells sorted from blood (inferred from file names), obtained from a patient given nivolumab and ipilimumab in sequence. The receptors derive from a human donor with melanoma. CDR3s include the opening cysteine and the closing phenylalanine or tryptophan. The D gene is left open where the match is weak.

J,V,D,CDR3
TRBJ1-1,TRBV6-1,-,CASTGGRGEAFF
TRBJ2-7,TRBV5-6,TRBD1,CASSWAQGAYEQYF
TRBJ2-7,TRBV19,-,CASSPARHWEQYF
TRBJ2-4,TRBV19,-,CASSNHRAGENIQYF
TRBJ2-7,TRBV7-9,-,CASSLGGNYEQYF
TRBJ2-1,TRBV5-6,-,CASSDEGNEQFF
TRBJ1-1,TRBV10-3,-,CAINGADTEAFF
TRBJ2-7,TRBV7-9,-,CASSLPGSSYEQYF
TRBJ2-5,TRBV28,-,CASSSTGRQETQYF
TRBJ1-1,TRBV27,TRBD1,CASRGQQNTEAFF
TRBJ1-2,TRBV7-8,TRBD1,CASSITGGFPTDGYTF
TRBJ2-3,TRBV13,-,CASSSSDTQYF
-,TRBV19,TRBD1,CARTGWLKDEQYF
TRBJ1-4,TRBV6-1,-,CASSEGRGNEKLFF
TRBJ2-2,TRBV2,-,CASSEASTNTGELFF
TRBJ2-5,TRBV4-2,TRBD2,CASSSGAGGHETQYF
TRBJ2-1,TRBV7-9,-,CASSPTGISHNEQFF
TRBJ2-7,TRBV25-1,-,CASSELKQGEEQYF
TRBJ2-3,TRBV27,-,CASTTVATDTQYF
TRBJ1-5,TRBV5-4,TRBD1,CASSWYGTGQPQHF
TRBJ2-1,TRBV7-9,-,CASSLNTGNNEQFF
TRBJ1-1,TRBV4-1,TRBD1,CASRFTGENTEAFF
TRBJ1-1,TRBV9,TRBD1,CASSGGGRGRITEAFF
TRBJ2-3,TRBV27,TRBD1,CASSLSGTGGPTDTQYF
TRBJ1-2,TRBV7-9,-,CASSPTPEGYTF
TRBJ1-2,TRBV5-6,-,CASSFWEGNYGYTF
TRBJ2-5,TRBV7-7,TRBD1,CASSAGTGYQETQYF
TRBJ1-1,TRBV27,-,CASSLWPNTEAFF
TRBJ2-1,TRBV18,TRBD2,CASSPSSGGEQFF
TRBJ1-1,TRBV18,TRBD1,CASSPGGAEAFF
TRBJ2-2,TRBV6-6,TRBD2,CASSYSRGRGTGELFF
TRBJ2-3,TRBV7-9,TRBD2,CASSPYGGGLLSDTQYF
TRBJ2-3,TRBV7-9,-,CASSLERPFTDTQYF
TRBJ2-1,TRBV27,TRBD2,CASSLGPRGGLSYNEQFF
TRBJ1-1,TRBV7-9,TRBD1,CASSNWDRANTEAFF
TRBJ1-2,TRBV5-6,TRBD1,CASSTAGGINYGYTF
TRBJ1-1,TRBV13,TRBD1,CASSPLTGPEAFF
TRBJ2-1,TRBV7-3,TRBD1,CASSSTGINEQFF
TRBJ1-1,TRBV5-6,-,CASNPGVFAEAFF
TRBJ2-2,TRBV19,TRBD2,CASKGTSNTGELFF
TRBJ2-1,TRBV28,-,CASSSVAESPSYNEQFF
TRBJ2-3,TRBV6-4,TRBD1,CASSRTGESDTQYF
TRBJ1-5,TRBV7-8,-,CASSLGGYSNQPQHF
TRBJ2-7,TRBV6-6,-,CASSYSYPGTSYEQYF
TRBJ2-1,TRBV5-1,TRBD1,CASKFTGGPVEEQFF
TRBJ2-1,TRBV30,-,CAWSVGRYNEQFF
TRBJ2-3,TRBV7-9,TRBD2,CASSLAAASGRPFTDTQYF
TRBJ2-7,TRBV6-1,TRBD1,CASSLSGTGNYEQYF
TRBJ2-7,TRBV11-2,TRBD2,CASSNGLAGPPSYEQYF
TRBJ1-1,TRBV5-8,-,CASSPHSHTEAFF
TRBJ1-1,TRBV5-1,TRBD1,CASSLGQGGMNTEAFF
TRBJ2-7,TRBV5-1,TRBD2,CASKLAGEPREQYF
TRBJ2-7,TRBV11-2,-,CASSSSGEQYF
TRBJ1-1,TRBV7-9,-,CASSLASVSLTEAFF
TRBJ2-3,TRBV6-1,TRBD2,CASSETAGTTDTQYF
TRBJ2-3,TRBV7-9,-,CASSPPGISTDTQYF
TRBJ2-3,TRBV6-5,TRBD1,CASRDRGNTDTQYF
TRBJ1-2,TRBV28,-,CASSFSDSYGYTF
TRBJ2-3,TRBV7-9,-,CASIEQGLSTDTQYF
TRBJ2-2,TRBV6-6,-,CASGGLGWNTGELFF